One sample yielded the 9 T cell receptor beta chains listed below, sequenced in a study of T cells expressing NK-cell markers. With the 5' RACE reads reprocessed, TCRdb shows one record per CDR3 protein and no DNA. The sample includes fewer than 550,000 distinct CDR3 sequences. Input material: blood T cells: a sorted CD56 or NKG2C T cell subset, CD4+ or CD8+ T cells, or bulk PBMC T cells (not recorded which). These receptors were taken from a woman aged 45-65 years in good health.

The rearrangement uses TRBV20-1 and TRBJ1-1; TCRdb designates TRBD1, a call that cannot be tested without DNA. CDR1 is DFQATT and CDR2 is SNEGSKA in the germline V gene (reference sequence). The CDR3 loop spans 13 amino acids. CDR3 loop: CSAPHPLMTEAFF.

This chain links TRBV12-5 with TRBJ2-4; TCRdb picks TRBD1, but there is no DNA to check that call. Germline V gives CDR1 LGHNT, CDR2 FRNRAP. The CDR3 has 15 amino acids. The CDR3 here is CASGLLFRTGDIQYF. Using reference TRBV12-5 and TRBJ2-4 for the parts outside the CDR3, the full variable domain is DARVTQTPRHKVTEMGQEVTMRCQPILGHNTVFWYRQTMMQGLELLAYFRNRAPLDDSGMPKDRFSAEMPDATLATLKIQPSEPRDSAVYFCASGLLFRTGDIQYFGAGTRLSVL.

The chain couples TRBV6-1 to TRBJ1-5; as DNA is missing, the TRBD1 call by TCRdb cannot be tested. CDR3 size: 17 residues. Germline V gene data show CDR1 as MNHNS and CDR2 as SASEGT. CDR3 amino acids: CASSRGERGRVSQPQHF.

J is TRBJ1-1 and V is TRBV29-1; there is no DNA to check the TCRdb D call of TRBD1. CDR1 and CDR2 from the germline V gene are SQVTM and ANQGSEA. The CDR3 is made up of 11 amino acids. CDR3: CSAWTGAEAFF.

The V and J genes are TRBV6-4 and TRBJ2-2; as DNA is missing, the TRBD1 call by TCRdb cannot be tested. CDR3 length: 16 amino acids. Looked up from germline, CDR1 is MRHNA and CDR2 is SNTAGT. CDR3 sequence reads: CASSDGTGGRTGELFF.

The CDR3 sequence: CASSAISPLHF. The gene calls are TRBV7-9 and TRBJ1-6. This CDR3 is 11 amino acids long. The V gene's germline CDR1 is SEHNR and CDR2 FQNEAQ (reference sequence).

V and J are TRBV4-1 and TRBJ2-5; without DNA, the TCRdb call of TRBD2 cannot be checked. This CDR3 spans 17 amino acids. Germline loops: CDR1 MGHRA, CDR2 YSYEKL. This chain's CDR3 is CASSQVSSRVEGETQYF.

This chain joins TRBV24-1 and TRBJ2-7; TCRdb proposes TRBD2, but this gene call is untestable without DNA. CDR1 is KGHDR, CDR2 SFDVKD, per germline. The CDR3 covers 12 residues. CDR3 sequence reads: CATSERVYEQYF.

The chain has TRBV29-1 and TRBJ1-1. The germline V gene has CDR1 SQVTM and CDR2 ANQGSEA. The CDR3 has 17 amino acids. The CDR3: CSAQTRAGPVTGTEAFF.